This TCR beta chain came from a study of T cells after yellow fever vaccination. Study at large: Researchers used SMART-Seq v4 Ultra Low Input to prepare fractions that had low cell numbers. Regarding the study as a whole: Shared CD4/CD8 clonotypes were a small share, likely from convergent recombination.

CDR1 and CDR2 from the germline V gene are ENHRY and SYGVKD. This CDR3 has 14 amino acids. Unmatched junction bases numbered 14, after V lost 10 bases and J lost 9 bases. From the 5' RACE reads, TCRdb called clonotypes with MiXCR, one entry per CDR3 protein. The sample carries 350,000 to 450,000 distinct CDR3 sequences, about 6.2% recorded once. There are many counts of this clonotype. Its cognate antigen is unknown. Sequencing used PBMCs, obtained 5 days after the yellow fever booster vaccination. V is TRBV10-3 and J is TRBJ2-7, with 11 bases identical to TRBD2. This clonotype was sampled from a man aged 25 to 40 who received the YFV17D yellow fever vaccine. The DNA for the CDR3 is TGTGCCACCCTGGGGACTAGCGGTGAATTAGGGCAGTACTTC. Its protein is CATLGTSGELGQYF.